The 22 T cell receptor beta chains listed next were all sequenced from one sample in a study of cytomegalovirus exposure and HLA in healthy donors (dated by TCRdb to about 2017). Receptor amplification or capture employed the immunoSEQ multiplex PCR assay. For the multiplex PCR, a mixture combining 60 forward primers for TCR Vbeta segments and 13 reverse primers for TCR Jbeta segments was used. The table was pulled from immuneACCESS by TCRdb, which kept in-frame rearrangements only. Such tables lose some clones; where checked, under half of the loss comes from unresolved V genes, and the rest has no known cause. This sample is represented by around 230,000 clones; around 80% of them were singletons. In total, the top ten clones hold around 0.45% of the sample. The sequenced sample was PBMCs. These receptors all come from a boy between 10 and 17 years old in good health and CMV-seronegative.

The CDR3, as DNA: TGTGCCAGCAGAATCGAAGGGGGCGCTTGTGGCTACACCTTC. This sequence encodes CASRIEGGACGYTF. The chain recombines TRBV5-4 with TRBJ1-2; 7 nucleotides align to TRBD1. The length of the CDR3 is 14 residues. V shed 5 bases and J 7 bases; nucleotides not matched to a gene: 11. Germline CDR1 reads SGHNT; CDR2 reads YYREEE (reference sequence).

This chain uses TRBV6-5 with TRBJ2-5; 9 bases map to TRBD2. Unmatched junction bases numbered 4, after V lost 0 bases and J lost 2 bases. In germline, CDR1 is MNHEY, CDR2 SVGAGI. The CDR3 extends over 16 amino acids. The CDR3: CASSYSREGPQETQYF. The CDR3 nucleotides are TGTGCCAGCAGTTACTCGCGGGAGGGGCCACAAGAGACCCAGTACTTC.

This clone was picked up one time. This chain joins TRBV27 and TRBJ1-3; the D is unclear. With 5 bases removed from V and 0 bases from J, the gap between germline ends came to 8 bases. Per germline, CDR1 MNHEY and CDR2 SMNVEV (reference sequence). This CDR3 spans 14 amino acids. The CDR3 loop is CASSAGFSGNTIYF. The CDR3 bases are TGTGCCAGCAGTGCCGGTTTCTCTGGAAACACCATATATTTT.

This clone was seen a single time. This sequence joins TRBV4-1 and TRBJ2-1; 8 nucleotides align to TRBD2. This CDR3 has 17 residues. V was pared by 0 bases and J by 5 bases, with 9 bases of the junction left unmatched. Germline lookup yields CDR1 MGHRA and CDR2 YSYEKL. This CDR3 reads CASSQDPPAGVDNEQFF. The CDR3 nucleotides are TGCGCCAGCAGCCAAGACCCCCCAGCGGGGGTTGACAATGAGCAGTTCTTC.

The chain employs TRBV4-1 and TRBJ2-3; 8 bases agree with TRBD2. Germline V gene sequence: CDR1 MGHRA, CDR2 YSYEKL. The CDR3 extends over 16 amino acids. V lost 1 base to trimming and J lost 4 bases; unmatched junction nucleotides: 7. CDR3 sequence reads: CASSQVASGGADTQYF. CDR3 DNA: TGCGCCAGCAGCCAAGTGGCGAGCGGGGGAGCAGATACGCAGTATTTT.

The V call is TRBV6-5, the J call TRBJ2-5; D may be TRBD1 (5 bases). V lost 6 bases and J 2 bases, leaving 13 bases between the germline ends. In germline, CDR1 is MNHEY, CDR2 SVGAGI. The length of the CDR3 is 14 residues. The CDR3 is CASREYGAQETQYF. CDR3 sequence (DNA): TGTGCCAGCAGGGAGTATGGGGCGCAAGAGACCCAGTACTTC.

This clone has a handful of counts. The J gene is TRBJ1-5, the V gene TRBV2; possibly TRBD1 for D (6 bases). The CDR3 consists of 13 residues. Germline V CDR1 and CDR2: SNHLY, FYNNEI. V was shortened by 3 bases and J by 7 bases, with 10 bases between the two germline ends. The CDR3 sequence is CASSDPGEQPQHF. In DNA, the CDR3 is TGTGCCAGCAGTGACCCAGGGGAACAGCCCCAGCATTTT.

V is TRBV11-3 and J is TRBJ2-7; 9 nucleotides align to TRBD1. Losses at the gene ends were 5 bases for V and 3 bases for J; bases not matched to a gene: 8. CDR3 length: 15 amino acids. The germline gives CDR1 SGHNT, CDR2 YENEEA. In DNA, the CDR3 is TGTGCCAGCAGCGCTCCGGGACAGGGAATCTACGAGCAGTACTTC. Translating gives CASSAPGQGIYEQYF.

V and J are TRBV6-6 and TRBJ2-3, with unresolved D. V dropped 7 bases and J dropped 6 bases, with 14 bases sitting between them. The CDR3 length is 13 residues. Germline CDR1 is MNHNY and CDR2 is SVGAGI (reference sequence). DNA of the CDR3: TGTGCCAGCACCCGTGAACCACAGGATACGCAGTATTTT. It specifies CASTREPQDTQYF.

V gene TRBV13 combines with J gene TRBJ1-2; a weak D match, TRBD1 (6 bases). V was clipped by 1 base and J by 11 bases, with 17 bases between them. The CDR3 has 14 amino acids. CDR1 is PRHDT, CDR2 FYEKMQ, per germline (reference sequence). In DNA form, the CDR3 reads TGTGCCAGCAGCTTAGTCAGGGGACCGCAGGGGTACACCTTC. As protein: CASSLVRGPQGYTF. The full variable domain, with the rest looked up from reference TRBV13 and TRBJ1-2, is AAGVIQSPRHLIKEKRETATLKCYPIPRHDTVYWYQQGPGQDPQFLISFYEKMQSDKGSIPDRFSAQQFSDYHSELNMSSLELGDSALYFCASSLVRGPQGYTFGSGTRLTVV.

V usage is TRBV9 and J usage is TRBJ1-3; no clear D gene. The V gene lost 0 bases and the J gene lost 8 bases, with 9 bases spanning the gap. The CDR3 spans 13 residues. Germline CDR1 SGDLS, CDR2 YYNGEE. This chain's CDR3 is CASSVGSGDTIYF. CDR3 nucleotides: TGTGCCAGCAGCGTAGGGTCAGGCGACACCATATATTTT.

The chain joins TRBV2 to TRBJ1-1; 7 nucleotides agree with TRBD1. Germline CDR1 SNHLY, CDR2 FYNNEI. This CDR3 is built from 12 residues. With V trimmed by 5 bases and J by 7 bases, 4 bases remained unmatched. CDR3 sequence reads: CASSYTGDEAFF. CDR3 DNA sequence: TGTGCCAGCAGTTACACAGGGGATGAAGCTTTCTTT. The full variable domain, rest sourced from reference TRBV2 and TRBJ1-1, is EPEVTQTPSHQVTQMGQEVILRCVPISNHLYFYWYRQILGQKVEFLVSFYNNEISEKSEIFDDQFSVERPDGSNFTLKIRSTKLEDSAMYFCASSYTGDEAFFGQGTRLTVV.

This chain joins TRBV5-1 and TRBJ2-2; a weak D match, TRBD2 (5 bases). The CDR3 extends over 15 amino acids. V lost 3 bases, J lost 4 bases, and 13 bases lay in between. Germline V gene data show CDR1 as SGHRS and CDR2 as YFSETQ. CDR3 in amino acids: CASSSDYYPTGELFF. Here the CDR3 DNA reads TGCGCCAGCAGCTCCGACTACTACCCCACCGGGGAGCTGTTTTTT.

The chain recombines TRBV10-3 with TRBJ2-7; 13 nucleotides match TRBD2. With 10 bases clipped from V and 3 bases from J, the junction kept 6 bases outside the gene matches. This CDR3 region has 14 residues. CDR1 is ENHRY, CDR2 SYGVKD, per germline. This CDR3 reads CATGLAGENYEQYF. The CDR3 DNA reads TGTGCCACCGGACTAGCGGGAGAGAACTACGAGCAGTACTTC.

This clone was counted a few times. The chain recombines TRBV5-4 with TRBJ2-5; maybe TRBD2 (5 bases). Per germline, CDR1 SGHNT and CDR2 YYREEE (reference sequence). V gave up 4 bases and J gave up 2 bases, with 15 bases separating them. The CDR3 is 15 amino acids. The CDR3 bases are TGTGCCAGCAGCCCCCTTAGGGAGCGGCAAGAGACCCAGTACTTC. Protein sequence: CASSPLRERQETQYF.

This chain links TRBV5-1 with TRBJ2-1; TRBD1 matches 12 bases. This CDR3 is 18 amino acids long. The V gene end was trimmed by 4 bases and the J gene end by 6 bases; junction bases not matched to a gene: 14. From germline, CDR1 is SGHRS and CDR2 YFSETQ. Here the CDR3 reads CASSPLGTGGGVGNEQFF. The CDR3 bases are TGCGCCAGCAGCCCACTCGGGACAGGGGGCGGCGTGGGCAATGAGCAGTTCTTC. The whole variable domain, remainder taken from reference TRBV5-1 and TRBJ2-1, is KAGVTQTPRYLIKTRGQQVTLSCSPISGHRSVSWYQQTPGQGLQFLFEYFSETQRNKGNFPGRFSGRQFSNSRSEMNVSTLELGDSALYLCASSPLGTGGGVGNEQFFGPGTRLTVL.

The chain employs TRBV5-1 and TRBJ1-1, with 7 bases aligning to TRBD1. The CDR3 spans 15 residues. Germline-derived CDR1 and CDR2 are SGHRS and YFSETQ. The junction had 3 bases not matched to a gene; V was cut back by 0 bases and J by 1 base. The CDR3 here is CASSLEAGGNTEAFF. Here the CDR3 DNA reads TGCGCCAGCAGCTTGGAGGCAGGGGGGAACACTGAAGCTTTCTTT.

The genes are TRBV6-4 and TRBJ1-1; D might be TRBD1 (6 bases). The CDR3 loop spans 15 amino acids. Deletions cut 6 bases from V and 4 bases from J, with 18 bases between. Germline loops: CDR1 MRHNA, CDR2 SNTAGT. CDR3 residues: CASSAWRLGGTEAFF. In DNA, the CDR3 is TGTGCCAGCAGCGCCTGGCGTCTAGGGGGCACTGAAGCTTTCTTT.

The J gene is TRBJ1-2, the V gene TRBV7-2; D is undetermined. V gave up 4 bases and J gave up 7 bases, with 19 bases separating them. The germline V gene encodes CDR1 SGHTA and CDR2 FQGNSA. This CDR3 is built from 15 residues. CDR3 loop: CASSSELQARFGYTF. CDR3 nucleotides: TGTGCCAGCAGCTCCGAGCTGCAGGCCCGATTTGGCTACACCTTC.

A few counts support this clone. The chain couples TRBV5-6 to TRBJ1-2; TRBD1 agrees at 7 bases. This CDR3 has 13 residues. Looked up from germline, CDR1 is SGHDT and CDR2 is YYEEEE. V shed 5 bases, J shed 4 bases, and the junction held 5 bases outside the gene matches. The CDR3 DNA reads as TGTGCCAGCAGTTCCGGACAGGCCTATGGCTACACCTTC. Its protein is CASSSGQAYGYTF. Full variable domain (missing parts from reference TRBV5-6 and TRBJ1-2): DAGVTQSPTHLIKTRGQQVTLRCSPKSGHDTVSWYQQALGQGPQFIFQYYEEEERQRGNFPDRFSGHQFPNYSSELNVNALLLGDSALYLCASSSGQAYGYTFGSGTRLTVV.

The chain employs TRBV13 and TRBJ1-6; D remains unclear. This CDR3 comprises 14 residues. Trimming removed 5 bases from V and 10 bases from J, with 15 bases in between. The germline V gene has CDR1 PRHDT and CDR2 FYEKMQ (reference sequence). For the CDR3, the DNA is TGTGCCAGCAGCAAGGGAGGGCTTCGCTCACCCCTCCACTTT. It codes for CASSKGGLRSPLHF.

This clone has a handful of counts. The chain is built from TRBV30 and TRBJ2-7; 10 bases agree with TRBD1. Trimming removed 1 base from V and 6 bases from J; junction bases left unmatched: 15. Germline CDR1 reads GTSNPN; CDR2 reads SVGIG (reference sequence). This CDR3 has 17 amino acids. CDR3 protein: CAWSEPYRDRGNLEQYF. The CDR3 DNA follows: TGTGCCTGGAGTGAACCCTACCGGGACAGGGGCAATCTCGAGCAGTACTTC. The full variable domain, with the rest looked up from reference TRBV30 and TRBJ2-7, is SQTIHQWPATLVQPVGSPLSLECTVEGTSNPNLYWYRQAAGRGLQLLFYSVGIGQISSEVPQNLSASRPQDRQFILSSKKLLLSDSGFYLCAWSEPYRDRGNLEQYFGPGTRLTVT.